This T cell receptor (beta chain) was captured by sequencing in a study of T cells in Graves' hyperthyroidism and ophthalmopathy. Findings and limits, study-wide: Peripheral blood also featured most of the thyroid clonotypes expanded above 0.001. Before onset, by a median of around 6.1 months, the model predicted ophthalmopathy.

Germline V CDR1 and CDR2: SQVTM, ANQGSEA. The V and J ends lost 5 bases and 5 bases, in that order; junction bases with no gene match: 3. The CDR3 runs to 12 residues. There were TCR beta CDR3 regions amplified from RNA transcripts. The primer set for the first-round RT-PCR of the TCR CDR3 was HTBI. Using its own MiXCR run on the multiplex PCR reads, TCRdb lists one record per CDR3 protein. The table includes around 500,000 distinct CDR3 sequences, about 20% detected once. This clonotype turned up a few times. Its antigen is not known. Orbital computed tomography, thyroid ultrasound, serum thyroxine and TRAb, and clinical symptoms together informed the diagnoses. PBMCs were collected from a roughly 10 ml volume of fresh peripheral blood.

This receptor was identified in a woman aged 70-85 years with Graves' ophthalmopathy. This chain uses TRBV29-1 with TRBJ1-2, with 9 bases that match TRBD1. Sequencing was performed on blood. Here the CDR3 reads CSVPDRGYGYTF. Written as DNA, the CDR3 is TGCAGCGTTCCGGACAGGGGATATGGCTACACCTTC.